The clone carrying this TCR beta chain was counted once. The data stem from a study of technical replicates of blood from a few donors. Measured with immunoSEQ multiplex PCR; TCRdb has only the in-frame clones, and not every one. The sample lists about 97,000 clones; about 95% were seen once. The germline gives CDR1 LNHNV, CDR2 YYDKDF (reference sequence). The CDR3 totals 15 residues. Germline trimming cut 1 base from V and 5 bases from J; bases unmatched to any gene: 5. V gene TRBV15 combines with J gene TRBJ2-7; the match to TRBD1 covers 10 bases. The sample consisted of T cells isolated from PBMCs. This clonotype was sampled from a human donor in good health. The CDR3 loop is CATSRAGTGANEQYF. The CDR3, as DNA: TGTGCCACCAGCAGAGCCGGGACAGGGGCCAACGAGCAGTACTTC.